This is a list of T cell receptor beta chains from one sample in a study of metastatic and nonmetastatic thyroid tumors. TCRdb reprocessed the PCR reads via MiXCR. Of about 34,000 clones in the sample, approximately 40% were seen once. The specimen was tumor tissue. The receptors come from a female donor with papillary thyroid cancer or a benign thyroid nodule (not recorded which). Some clones in this sample may be carry-over from other donors' samples. CDR3s include the opening cysteine and the closing phenylalanine or tryptophan. A D gene is named only where the DNA matches it firmly. Some rows mark clone size as missing; the rest say once, few, many or name a class of expanded clone.

V	D	J	size	CDR3	DNA
TRBV7-3	.	TRBJ2-1	many	CASSLGASEQFF	TGTGCCAGCAGCTTAGGGGCATCTGAGCAGTTCTTC
TRBV30	.	TRBJ2-7	.	CAWRNIRDYEQYF	TGTGCCTGGAGAAATATAAGAGATTACGAGCAGTACTTC
TRBV11-3	.	TRBJ2-7	.	CASSLEGISYEQYF	TGTGCCAGCAGCTTAGAAGGGATCTCCTACGAGCAGTACTTC
TRBV2	.	TRBJ1-1	medium-sized	CASSGPRFTEAFF	TGTGCCAGCAGTGGTCCTCGATTCACTGAAGCTTTCTTT
TRBV20-1	.	TRBJ1-2	.	CSARLSQLGYTF	TGCAGTGCTAGGTTATCACAGCTTGGCTACACCTTC
TRBV5-5	.	TRBJ2-5	.	CASSLAASVGQETQYF	TGTGCCAGCAGCTTGGCCGCTAGCGTAGGCCAAGAGACCCAGTACTTC
TRBV9	.	TRBJ1-5	.	CASSATGNSNQPQHF	TGTGCCAGCAGCGCTACAGGAAATAGCAATCAGCCCCAGCATTTT
TRBV30	.	TRBJ2-1	.	CAWSVGRGGNEQFF	TGTGCCTGGAGTGTAGGAAGGGGGGGCAATGAGCAGTTCTTC
TRBV2	TRBD1	TRBJ1-2	.	CASSSLDRDLFGYTF	TGTGCCAGCAGTTCCCTGGACAGGGACCTATTTGGCTACACCTTC
TRBV6-2/TRBV6-3	.	TRBJ2-1	.	CATLEGGGTHNEQFF	TGTGCCACCCTTGAGGGGGGTGGAACACACAATGAGCAGTTCTTC
TRBV12-3/TRBV12-4	TRBD2	TRBJ2-6	.	CASSFGLAGTGANVLTF	TGTGCCAGCAGTTTCGGACTAGCGGGAACTGGGGCCAACGTCCTGACTTTC
TRBV6-1	.	TRBJ2-1	few	CASRTPYNEQFF	TGTGCCAGCAGAACACCGTACAATGAGCAGTTCTTC
TRBV13	.	TRBJ1-1	few	CASSLYQGSEAFF	TGTGCCAGCAGCTTGTATCAGGGTTCTGAAGCTTTCTTT
TRBV5-1	TRBD1	TRBJ1-2	.	CASSPTGGFGYTF	TGCGCCAGCAGCCCGACAGGGGGCTTTGGCTACACCTTC
TRBV11-2	.	TRBJ2-1	once	CASSSTYVNEQFF	TGTGCCAGCAGCTCGACGTACGTAAATGAGCAGTTCTTC
TRBV4-1	.	TRBJ2-2	.	CASRLQTNANTGELFF	TGCGCCAGCAGGCTACAGACGAACGCGAACACCGGGGAGCTGTTTTTT
TRBV27	.	TRBJ2-7	few	CASSLRDTSYEQYF	TGTGCCAGCAGTCTCCGGGACACCTCCTACGAGCAGTACTTC
TRBV11-2	TRBD2	TRBJ2-2	.	CASSPWTSGNTGELFF	TGTGCCAGCAGTCCCTGGACTAGCGGAAACACCGGGGAGCTGTTTTTT
TRBV20-1	.	TRBJ1-2	once	CSADYYGYTF	TGCAGTGCGGACTACTATGGCTACACCTTC
TRBV2	.	TRBJ1-2	few	CASRGIETNYGYTF	TGTGCCAGCAGAGGAATCGAGACTAACTATGGCTACACCTTC
TRBV12-3/TRBV12-4	TRBD1	TRBJ1-2	.	CASSFRTGGRGGYTF	TGTGCCAGCAGTTTCCGGACAGGGGGACGAGGTGGCTACACCTTC
TRBV20-1	.	TRBJ2-7	.	CSAPSQAGYYEQYF	TGCAGTGCCCCGAGCCAGGCAGGTTACTACGAGCAGTACTTC
TRBV7-9	TRBD1	TRBJ1-6	once	CASSLGQGFNSPLHF	TGTGCCAGCAGCTTAGGACAGGGGTTTAATTCACCCCTCCACTTT
TRBV20-1	.	TRBJ2-1	.	CSAEDGEATYEEQFF	TGCAGTGCTGAGGACGGAGAGGCGACTTATGAGGAGCAGTTCTTC
TRBV11-2	TRBD1	TRBJ1-1	.	CASSLDRGSEAFF	TGTGCCAGCAGCTTAGACAGGGGGTCTGAAGCTTTCTTT
TRBV11-2	.	TRBJ2-2	.	CASSLEAGTGELFF	TGTGCCAGCAGCTTAGAGGCGGGAACCGGGGAGCTGTTTTTT
TRBV6-2/TRBV6-3	TRBD1	TRBJ1-6	.	CASSLLTGGDSPLHF	TGTGCCAGCAGCTTACTGACAGGGGGGGATTCACCCCTCCACTTT
TRBV30	TRBD1	TRBJ2-2	.	CAWTRDSSFSFGELFF	TGTGCCTGGACCAGGGACAGTTCCTTTTCTTTCGGGGAGCTGTTTTTT
TRBV6-1	TRBD2	TRBJ2-7	few	CASSLRGGSYEQYF	TGTGCCAGCAGTCTGCGGGGGGGCTCCTACGAGCAGTACTTC
TRBV30	.	TRBJ1-4	few	CAWSAPGTYSTNEKLFF	TGTGCCTGGAGTGCACCCGGGACTTACTCAACTAATGAAAAACTGTTTTTT
TRBV7-3	TRBD1	TRBJ1-6	.	CASSLTGTGTSPLHF	TGTGCCAGCAGCTTAACTGGGACAGGGACGTCGCCCCTCCACTTT
TRBV6-1	.	TRBJ2-7	few	CASSTVGGTYEQYF	TGTGCCAGCAGTACAGTTGGGGGAACCTACGAGCAGTACTTC
TRBV11-2	.	TRBJ2-1	.	CASSSGSGSSYNEQFF	TGTGCCAGCAGCTCCGGGAGCGGTTCCTCCTACAATGAGCAGTTCTTC
TRBV20-1	.	TRBJ2-7	.	CSANPLEYEQYF	TGCAGTGCTAATCCTTTGGAATACGAGCAGTACTTC
TRBV4-1	.	TRBJ2-7	.	CASSQEPGSYEQYF	TGCGCCAGCAGCCAAGAGCCGGGGAGTTACGAGCAGTACTTC
TRBV24-1	.	TRBJ2-2	.	CAIGAIFLPGSCFF	.
TRBV30	.	TRBJ1-2	.	CAWRGNYGYTF	TGTGCCTGGAGGGGTAACTACGGCTACACCTTC
TRBV30	TRBD1	TRBJ1-2	few	CAWDRGAYGYTF	TGTGCCTGGGACAGGGGGGCCTATGGCTACACCTTC
TRBV25-1	.	TRBJ2-7	few	CASSTRGGGRDTEVYEQYF	TGTGCCAGCAGTACACGAGGGGGGGGCCGGGACACGGAGGTCTACGAGCAGTACTTC